Following are 29 T cell receptor beta chains from one sample sequenced in a study of T-cell reconstitution after alpha-beta-depleted transplantation in children. The TCRbeta library incorporated unique molecular identifiers. From the PCR reads, TCRdb called clonotypes with MiXCR, one entry per CDR3 protein. Of about 580,000 distinct CDR3 sequences in the sample, 20% to 30% are singletons; the top ten hold 30% to 45%. The material was PBMCs, obtained before TCRalphabeta/CD19-depleted stem cell transplant. These receptors all come from a boy under two years old with Wiskott-Aldrich syndrome, due to receive a stem cell transplant.

The rearrangement links TRBV20-1 to TRBJ2-1; 10 nucleotides align to TRBD2. The CDR3 runs to 15 residues. V shed 5 bases, J shed 9 bases, and the junction held 13 bases outside the gene matches. The germline CDR1 and CDR2 sequences are DFQATT and SNEGSKA (reference sequence). The CDR3 nucleotides read TGCAGTGCTCCCCGCCGAGCGGGAGGGCCAAGTGAGCAGTTCTTC. Translating gives CSAPRRAGGPSEQFF.

This clonotype was seen only a few times. J is TRBJ2-4 and V is TRBV28, with TRBD2 matching over 10 bases. With 4 bases clipped from V and 7 bases from J, the junction kept 13 bases outside the gene matches. The length of the CDR3 is 17 residues. Germline CDR1 MDHEN, CDR2 SYDVKM. The CDR3 coding sequence is TGTGCCAGCAGTTCTTTCCGAGCGGGAGGGCCGGAGAACATTCAGTACTTC. It specifies CASSSFRAGGPENIQYF.

This clonotype was observed a few times. The chain couples TRBV6-1 to TRBJ1-1; D might be TRBD1 (5 bases). This CDR3 spans 15 amino acids. The V gene's germline CDR1 is MNHNS and CDR2 SASEGT. The V and J ends lost 7 bases and 5 bases respectively, with 20 bases between them. CDR3 region: CASTEFRVGMTEAFF. The CDR3 nucleotides are TGTGCCAGCACCGAATTCAGGGTGGGAATGACTGAAGCTTTCTTT.

This clonotype showed up just a few times. This CDR3 is CASSDGPNYEQYF. The CDR3 nucleotides are TGTGCCAGCAGTGATGGGCCGAACTACGAGCAGTACTTC. The V call is TRBV6-1, the J call TRBJ2-7; D gene uncertain. CDR1 is MNHNS and CDR2 is SASEGT in the germline V gene. This CDR3 comprises 13 residues. V lost 3 bases to trimming and J lost 3 bases, with 9 bases between them.

This clonotype was detected a few times. V usage is TRBV12-3 or TRBV12-4 and J usage is TRBJ2-2; no definite D call. The length of the CDR3 is 13 residues. Trimming stripped 5 bases from V and 6 bases from J, with 10 bases between. This chain's CDR3 is CASSRPGAGELFF. The CDR3 nucleotides are TGTGCCAGCAGTCGGCCTGGCGCCGGGGAGCTGTTTTTT.

The V and J genes are TRBV5-5 and TRBJ1-4; D unresolved. V was pared by 0 bases and J by 0 bases, with 12 bases between. The CDR3 has 17 residues. CDR1 is SGHKS, CDR2 YYEKEE, per germline (reference sequence). CDR3 sequence (DNA): TGTGCCAGCAGCTTGGTCTTCAGAGGTGCAACTAATGAAAAACTGTTTTTT. Translating it yields CASSLVFRGATNEKLFF. Combining the CDR3 with reference TRBV5-5 and TRBJ1-4 gives the whole variable domain DAGVTQSPTHLIKTRGQQVTLRCSPISGHKSVSWYQQVLGQGPQFIFQYYEKEERGRGNFPDRFSARQFPNYSSELNVNALLLGDSALYLCASSLVFRGATNEKLFFGSGTQLSVL.

The chain is built from TRBV7-2 and TRBJ2-3, with D maybe TRBD1 (6 bases). V was trimmed by 5 bases and J by 0 bases, leaving 15 bases between them. This CDR3 is 16 amino acids long. Germline values: CDR1 SGHTA, CDR2 FQGNSA. The chain's CDR3 is CASSRQDYRSTDTQYF. The CDR3 DNA reads as TGTGCCAGCAGCAGACAGGATTACCGCAGCACAGATACGCAGTATTTT.

V gene TRBV20-1 combines with J gene TRBJ2-1; D is perhaps TRBD1 or TRBD2 (6 bases each). V lost 5 bases to trimming and J lost 5 bases, with 13 bases between them. The V gene's germline CDR1 is DFQATT and CDR2 SNEGSKA (reference sequence). The CDR3 contains 13 residues. The CDR3 here is CSASGASDNEQFF. In DNA, the CDR3 is TGCAGTGCTTCGGGGGCAAGTGACAATGAGCAGTTCTTC.

This clonotype was recorded at least ten times. The chain joins TRBV5-1 to TRBJ2-1, with 10 bases that match TRBD2. CDR3 length: 14 amino acids. J gave up 6 bases and V 0 bases, and 0 bases lay outside the gene matches. CDR1 is SGHRS, CDR2 YFSETQ, per germline. CDR3 sequence: CASSLGLAGNEQFF. As DNA, the CDR3 is TGCGCCAGCAGCTTGGGACTAGCGGGCAATGAGCAGTTCTTC. Together with reference TRBV5-1 and TRBJ2-1, the CDR3 gives the full variable domain: KAGVTQTPRYLIKTRGQQVTLSCSPISGHRSVSWYQQTPGQGLQFLFEYFSETQRNKGNFPGRFSGRQFSNSRSEMNVSTLELGDSALYLCASSLGLAGNEQFFGPGTRLTVL.

V is TRBV20-1 and J is TRBJ2-1; 11 nucleotides line up with TRBD1. V lost 2 bases, J lost 6 bases, and 6 bases stayed unmatched. CDR3 length: 15 amino acids. Germline loops: CDR1 DFQATT, CDR2 SNEGSKA (reference sequence). Here the CDR3 DNA reads TGCAGTGCTAGATGGGACAGGGGGGGATCCAATGAGCAGTTCTTC. Its protein is CSARWDRGGSNEQFF.

This chain links TRBV5-1 with TRBJ2-6; the match to TRBD2 covers 10 bases. Trimming removed 5 bases from V and 1 base from J; junction bases left unmatched: 6. This CDR3 region has 17 residues. Germline CDR1 SGHRS, CDR2 YFSETQ. The CDR3 loop reads CASSSLAGVSGANVLTF. The CDR3 DNA sequence: TGCGCCAGCAGTAGCCTAGCGGGAGTTTCTGGGGCCAACGTCCTGACTTTC.

This clonotype turned up a few times. The chain is built from TRBV5-1 and TRBJ1-2; 7 bases line up with TRBD1. The CDR3 is made up of 14 amino acids. V shed 1 base and J 4 bases; nucleotides not matched to a gene: 4. Germline CDR1 is SGHRS and CDR2 is YFSETQ. The CDR3, as DNA: TGCGCCAGCAGCTTGCGGACAGGCACCTATGGCTACACCTTC. This codes for CASSLRTGTYGYTF.

The V and J genes are TRBV6-1 and TRBJ2-4; D gene ambiguous. The CDR3 covers 13 residues. Germline CDR1 reads MNHNS; CDR2 reads SASEGT. Trimming took off 6 bases at V and 0 bases at J, with 6 bases between the two ends. The CDR3 nucleotides are TGTGCCAGCAGCACCCTAGCCAAAAACATTCAGTACTTC. This sequence encodes CASSTLAKNIQYF.

CDR3 protein: CASSLTAQLTDTQYF. The DNA for the CDR3 is TGCGCCAGCAGCTTAACTGCACAGCTCACAGATACGCAGTATTTT. This sequence joins TRBV5-1 and TRBJ2-3; no definite D call. The CDR3 loop spans 15 amino acids. The germline V and J ends were trimmed by 2 bases and 2 bases, with 12 bases remaining between them. Germline values: CDR1 SGHRS, CDR2 YFSETQ.

This chain joins TRBV12-3 or TRBV12-4 and TRBJ2-5; no definite D call. V was trimmed by 8 bases and J by 2 bases, leaving 15 bases between them. The CDR3 runs to 14 residues. In DNA, the CDR3 is TGTGCCAGCGCCTGGGCGGAACCTCAAGAGACCCAGTACTTC. Translating gives CASAWAEPQETQYF.

The V call is TRBV12-3 or TRBV12-4, the J call TRBJ2-5; possibly TRBD1 or TRBD2 for D (6 bases each). The CDR3 length is 15 residues. Trimming shortened V by 5 bases and J by 3 bases, and 16 bases separated the two germline ends. CDR3 sequence reads: CASSVQGTYKETQYF. The CDR3 bases are TGTGCCAGCAGTGTCCAGGGGACTTACAAAGAGACCCAGTACTTC.

V gene TRBV27 combines with J gene TRBJ1-5; 9 nucleotides agree with TRBD1. The trim removed 5 bases at V and 4 bases at J, leaving 3 bases unmatched. The CDR3 sequence is 14 residues long. CDR1 MNHEY and CDR2 SMNVEV come from the germline V gene (reference sequence). The CDR3 here is CASSRTGVNQPQHF. Written as DNA, the CDR3 is TGTGCCAGCAGTCGGACAGGGGTTAATCAGCCCCAGCATTTT.

This clonotype came up a few times. The junction shows a germline mismatch at one end, possibly a read error. The CDR3 coding sequence is TGTGCCAGCAGCGGAGGATCGGGACAGATACCCTACCAGCTCTTC. It encodes CASSGGSGQIPYQLF. The rearrangement uses TRBV9 and TRBJ2-1; 7 nucleotides agree with TRBD1. CDR1 and CDR2 (germline): SGDLS, YYNGEE. CDR3 length: 15 amino acids.

The rearrangement uses TRBV5-5 and TRBJ2-1; 9 bases map to TRBD1. Germline CDR1 and CDR2: SGHKS and YYEKEE (reference sequence). The CDR3 is 15 amino acids. V gave up 2 bases and J gave up 5 bases; unmatched junction bases: 5. CDR3 sequence (DNA): TGTGCCAGCAGCTTATTCCGGGACAGGGACAATGAGCAGTTCTTC. Its translation: CASSLFRDRDNEQFF.

The genes are TRBV5-6 and TRBJ2-5; TRBD1 is a possible D gene (6 bases). The V end lost 6 bases, the J end lost 4 bases, and 22 bases lay between the germline ends. The CDR3 sequence is 16 residues long. Germline V gene lookup returns CDR1 SGHDT and CDR2 YYEEEE. The CDR3 DNA reads as TGTGCCAGCACCAGCTTACCGTCAGGGGTAAGAGAGACCCAGTACTTC. As protein: CASTSLPSGVRETQYF.

This clonotype was seen a few times. The chain joins TRBV5-1 to TRBJ2-1; TRBD2 matches 10 bases. The CDR3 loop spans 15 amino acids. Germline V CDR1 and CDR2: SGHRS, YFSETQ. V lost 5 bases, J lost 2 bases, and 4 bases stayed unmatched. In DNA form, the CDR3 reads TGCGCCAGCAGAATCACTAGCGGGGCCTACAATGAGCAGTTCTTC. Its protein is CASRITSGAYNEQFF.

This clonotype was recorded a few times. CDR3 residues: CSAGRLGGERGYTF. The CDR3 nucleotides are TGCAGTGCTGGGAGGCTTGGGGGGGAGCGTGGCTACACCTTC. The chain carries TRBV20-1 and TRBJ1-2, with D possibly matching TRBD1 (5 bases). CDR1 and CDR2 from the germline V gene are DFQATT and SNEGSKA (reference sequence). Trimming pared 5 bases from V and 7 bases from J, leaving 20 bases between. The CDR3 loop spans 14 amino acids.

This clonotype was counted between two and nine times. This rearrangement joins TRBV28 to TRBJ2-1; TRBD2 aligns across 8 bases. V lost 7 bases and J lost 4; bases outside the gene matches: 9. The length of the CDR3 is 15 residues. In germline, CDR1 is MDHEN, CDR2 SYDVKM. Here the CDR3 reads CASTNSGKGYNEQFF. The CDR3 coding sequence is TGTGCCAGCACCAATAGCGGGAAAGGGTACAATGAGCAGTTCTTC.

The chain links TRBV5-1 to TRBJ2-2, with TRBD2 matching 8 bases. Germline CDR1 and CDR2: SGHRS and YFSETQ. There are 15 residues in the CDR3. Losses at the gene ends were 4 bases for V and 5 bases for J; bases not matched to a gene: 7. The DNA of the CDR3 is TGCGCCAGCAGCCGCGGGACTAGTAGGACCGGGGAGCTGTTTTTT. It is translated as CASSRGTSRTGELFF.

In its sample, this clonotype was seen a few times. This chain uses TRBV7-2 with TRBJ2-5; a possible D gene is TRBD2 (6 bases). Trimming took 5 bases from V and 2 from J, leaving 9 bases between them. Germline V CDR1 and CDR2: SGHTA, FQGNSA. The CDR3 has 13 amino acids. The CDR3 sequence is CASSRDWQETQYF. The CDR3 DNA sequence: TGTGCCAGCAGCCGGGACTGGCAAGAGACCCAGTACTTC.

This clonotype was detected only a few times. The chain employs TRBV2 and TRBJ2-1; D possibly matches TRBD1 or TRBD2 (5 bases each). V gave up 11 bases and J gave up 6 bases, with 23 bases separating them. CDR3 length: 15 amino acids. Germline CDR1 is SNHLY and CDR2 is FYNNEI. Here the CDR3 DNA reads TGTGCCTACCTCCTGCCCGGCAGGGACGGCAATGAGCAGTTCTTC. Protein product: CAYLLPGRDGNEQFF.

The rearrangement uses TRBV5-1 and TRBJ2-6, with TRBD1 identical over 9 bases. V shed 2 bases and J 3 bases; nucleotides not matched to a gene: 6. The germline CDR1 and CDR2 sequences are SGHRS and YFSETQ. The CDR3 length is 17 residues. The CDR3 loop is CASSFIQGANGANVLTF. CDR3 DNA: TGCGCCAGCAGCTTTATACAGGGGGCGAATGGGGCCAACGTCCTGACTTTC.

The V gene is TRBV27, the J gene TRBJ2-3, with D maybe TRBD1 (5 bases). Trimming shortened V by 7 bases and J by 2 bases, and 16 bases separated the two germline ends. Germline assignment: CDR1 MNHEY and CDR2 SMNVEV (reference sequence). This CDR3 contains 15 residues. The CDR3 DNA is TGTGCCAGCACCAAAGGGGTTCCTAACACAGATACGCAGTATTTT. Its protein is CASTKGVPNTDTQYF.

The rearrangement links TRBV20-1 to TRBJ2-1; 13 bases fit TRBD2. The CDR3 loop spans 16 amino acids. The ends lost 0 bases at V and 7 bases at J; junction bases unmatched: 6. Germline V gene lookup returns CDR1 DFQATT and CDR2 SNEGSKA (reference sequence). This chain's CDR3 is CSARDPGTSGKNEQFF. For the CDR3, the DNA is TGCAGTGCTAGAGATCCTGGGACTAGCGGGAAGAATGAGCAGTTCTTC.